Following are 20 T cell receptor beta chains from one sample sequenced in a study of blood T cell repertoires in COVID-19. Clones were read by immunoSEQ multiplex PCR, and TCRdb kept only the in-frame ones, dropping some. Among about 140,000 clones, 70% to 85% were seen once, and the ten largest hold roughly 10%. The sequenced sample consisted of peripheral blood. Every receptor here comes from a man aged 55 to 70 with active or convalescent COVID-19.

The V call is TRBV11-2, the J call TRBJ2-3; D is unresolved. V lost 3 bases and J 2 bases, leaving 12 bases between the germline ends. The CDR3 runs 15 residues. CDR1 and CDR2 (germline): SGHAT, FQNNGV. CDR3 region: CASSLVAGFTDTQYF. CDR3 nucleotides: TGTGCCAGCAGCTTGGTGGCAGGATTCACAGATACGCAGTATTTT.

This chain links TRBV7-2 with TRBJ2-2; maybe TRBD2 (5 bases). This CDR3 has 15 residues. The germline V gene encodes CDR1 SGHTA and CDR2 FQGNSA. V lost 5 bases and J 2 bases, leaving 12 bases between the germline ends. CDR3 bases: TGTGCCAGCAGCGCGCGGACGGGAAACACCGGGGAGCTGTTTTTT. Its translation: CASSARTGNTGELFF.

The chain uses TRBV15 and TRBJ2-1; possible D gene TRBD1, 6 bases. The V and J ends lost 0 bases and 4 bases respectively, with 10 bases between them. Looked up from germline, CDR1 is LNHNV and CDR2 is YYDKDF (reference sequence). The CDR3 is 15 residues long. CDR3 nucleotides: TGTGCCACCAGCAGAGATCGGACAGTATACAATGAGCAGTTCTTC. It specifies CATSRDRTVYNEQFF.

As concerns this clone: A read error is possible here, since a much larger clone lies one base away. This chain connects TRBV12-3 or TRBV12-4 to TRBJ1-1; a weak D match, TRBD1 (5 bases). This CDR3 region has 12 residues. V dropped 3 bases and J dropped 6 bases, with 8 bases sitting between them. CDR3 DNA sequence: TGTGCCAGCAGTTTGGGGGGGGCTGAAGCTTTCTTT. It translates to CASSLGGAEAFF.

This chain connects TRBV2 to TRBJ2-7; 9 bases are a match to TRBD1. Trimming cost V 10 bases and J 6 bases; bases outside gene matches: 10. Germline V gives CDR1 SNHLY, CDR2 FYNNEI. There are 13 residues in the CDR3. The CDR3 DNA follows: TGTGCCACCAGGGACAGGGCTACGGTCGAGCAGTACTTC. Residues: CATRDRATVEQYF. Using reference TRBV2 and TRBJ2-7 for the parts outside the CDR3, the full variable domain is EPEVTQTPSHQVTQMGQEVILRCVPISNHLYFYWYRQILGQKVEFLVSFYNNEISEKSEIFDDQFSVERPDGSNFTLKIRSTKLEDSAMYFCATRDRATVEQYFGPGTRLTVT.

This chain links TRBV5-6 with TRBJ2-5; a weak D match, TRBD2 (5 bases). The CDR3 extends over 15 amino acids. The V gene lost 4 bases and the J gene lost 1 base, with 14 bases spanning the gap. Germline assignment: CDR1 SGHDT and CDR2 YYEEEE. This CDR3 reads CASSRRDPLQETQYF. The CDR3 region has the DNA TGTGCCAGCAGCCGCCGGGATCCCCTCCAAGAGACCCAGTACTTC.

The J gene is TRBJ2-3, the V gene TRBV29-1; maybe TRBD1 (6 bases). Germline V gives CDR1 SQVTM, CDR2 ANQGSEA. The V end lost 4 bases, the J end lost 1 base, and 9 bases lay between the germline ends. The CDR3 sequence is 13 residues long. In DNA, the CDR3 is TGCAGCGTTGTTAACAGGGGCACAGATACGCAGTATTTT. Translation: CSVVNRGTDTQYF.

The chain combines TRBV28 with TRBJ2-7, with 10 positions matching TRBD2. Looked up from germline, CDR1 is MDHEN and CDR2 is SYDVKM. The ends lost 2 bases at V and 4 bases at J; junction bases unmatched: 5. This CDR3 is 15 amino acids long. The CDR3 bases are TGTGCCAGCAGTTTACGAGCGGGGGGGAAATACGAGCAGTACTTC. Encoded protein: CASSLRAGGKYEQYF.

V usage is TRBV15 and J usage is TRBJ1-2, with D possibly being TRBD1 (6 bases). The CDR3 has 15 amino acids. The germline CDR1 and CDR2 sequences are LNHNV and YYDKDF (reference sequence). V dropped 0 bases and J dropped 8 bases, with 16 bases sitting between them. The CDR3, as DNA: TGTGCCACCAGCAGAGATCAGGGCCCTCAGGGGGGCTACACCTTC. Translated: CATSRDQGPQGGYTF.

This chain joins TRBV2 and TRBJ2-4, with 13 nucleotides matching TRBD2. V trimming: 6 bases; J trimming: 0 bases; junction bases outside the gene matches: 5. CDR3 size: 17 residues. The V gene's germline CDR1 is SNHLY and CDR2 FYNNEI. CDR3 loop: CASRGTSGALAKNIQYF. The CDR3 bases are TGTGCCAGCAGGGGGACTAGCGGGGCCCTAGCCAAAAACATTCAGTACTTC.

This clone appeared a single time. The chain links TRBV19 to TRBJ1-5; no reliable D call. The CDR3 length is 16 residues. CDR1 LNHDA and CDR2 SQIVND come from the germline V gene (reference sequence). V shed 3 bases and J shed 0 bases, with 12 bases lying between them. The CDR3 sequence is CASSIEGRHSNQPQHF. The DNA for the CDR3 is TGTGCCAGTAGTATCGAGGGCCGACATAGCAATCAGCCCCAGCATTTT.

The chain employs TRBV5-1 and TRBJ1-2; TRBD1 matches at 11 bases. J gave up 8 bases and V 3 bases, and 12 bases lay outside the gene matches. Per the germline V gene, CDR1 is SGHRS and CDR2 is YFSETQ. CDR3 length equals 16 residues. The CDR3 DNA reads TGCGCCAGCAGCTCTCCTGACGGGACAGGGGGTTACGGCTACACCTTC. This codes for CASSSPDGTGGYGYTF.

This clone has a count of ten or more. The chain has TRBV6-5 and TRBJ1-3; D is ambiguous. The germline CDR1 and CDR2 sequences are MNHEY and SVGAGI. The CDR3 totals 13 residues. The V gene lost 5 bases and the J gene lost 2 bases, with 7 bases spanning the gap. Here the CDR3 reads CASSPGTGNTIYF. DNA of the CDR3: TGTGCCAGCAGTCCCGGGACTGGAAACACCATATATTTT.

The gene calls are TRBV14 and TRBJ1-6; D is unresolved. This CDR3 contains 14 residues. V was shortened by 4 bases and J by 9 bases, with 13 bases between the two germline ends. Germline lookup yields CDR1 SGHDN and CDR2 FVKESK. As DNA, the CDR3 is TGTGCCAGCAGCCCAAGCGGGGTTATTTCACCCCTCCACTTT. Translating gives CASSPSGVISPLHF.

This sequence joins TRBV29-1 and TRBJ2-3; 8 bases fit TRBD2. The junction had 10 bases not matched to a gene; V was cut back by 4 bases and J by 4 bases. This CDR3 spans 15 amino acids. In germline, CDR1 is SQVTM, CDR2 ANQGSEA. The CDR3 region has the DNA TGCAGCGTTGTAGCCCCGCGGGAGGACGCAGATACGCAGTATTTT. This sequence encodes CSVVAPREDADTQYF.

The chain is built from TRBV15 and TRBJ2-7, with no clear D. V dropped 0 bases and J dropped 2 bases, with 11 bases sitting between them. CDR1 and CDR2 (germline): LNHNV, YYDKDF (reference sequence). CDR3 size: 15 residues. The CDR3 sequence: CATSRDQARTYEQYF. For the CDR3, the DNA is TGTGCCACCAGCAGAGATCAGGCCCGAACCTACGAGCAGTACTTC.

V is TRBV7-6 and J is TRBJ2-5, with D tentatively TRBD1 (6 bases). There are 17 residues in the CDR3. Trimming shortened V by 3 bases and J by 4 bases, and 21 bases separated the two germline ends. Looked up from germline, CDR1 is SGHVS and CDR2 is FNYEAQ. The CDR3 nucleotides are TGTGCCAGCAGCTTCCTCGGGCTCGAAAAAGGGGGAGAGACCCAGTACTTC. Protein product: CASSFLGLEKGGETQYF.

The gene calls are TRBV5-1 and TRBJ2-7; TRBD1 aligns across 8 bases. V shed 3 bases, J shed 4 bases, and the junction held 3 bases outside the gene matches. This CDR3 is built from 13 residues. Germline V lookup: CDR1 SGHRS, CDR2 YFSETQ. CDR3 residues: CASSWRQGYEQYV. CDR3 DNA: TGCGCCAGCAGCTGGCGACAGGGGTACGAGCAGTACGTC.

The chain combines TRBV7-2 with TRBJ1-2; 7 bases line up with TRBD1. CDR1 is SGHTA and CDR2 is FQGNSA in the germline V gene. V shed 5 bases, J shed 8 bases, and the junction held 8 bases outside the gene matches. This CDR3 is built from 13 residues. As DNA, the CDR3 is TGTGCCAGCAGCGTAAAGACAGGGTTCGGCTACACCTTC. Translated, it gives CASSVKTGFGYTF.

This chain connects TRBV30 to TRBJ1-5, with 9 nucleotides matching TRBD1. Trimming cost V 5 bases and J 4 bases; bases outside gene matches: 6. The CDR3 spans 14 residues. The germline V gene encodes CDR1 GTSNPN and CDR2 SVGIG (reference sequence). The CDR3: CAWGTGQGNQPQHF. CDR3 DNA sequence: TGTGCCTGGGGCACGGGACAGGGAAATCAGCCCCAGCATTTT.